The following is a T cell receptor beta chain sequence with its context. As yet, its antigen is unknown. These data are taken from a study of cytomegalovirus exposure and HLA in healthy donors. General observations from the study: Approximately 17,000 TCR beta sequences were associated with HLA alleles at 0.05 false discovery rate in a later analysis. A missense DCLRE1C variant was associated with V- and J-gene trimming of TCR beta chains in a later analysis, and an independent cohort replicated the association. The sole available immune exposure information was CMV serostatus.

Whereas donors were nominally healthy upon sampling, unrecorded immune exposures were probable. Germline V gives CDR1 MNHNY, CDR2 SVGAGI (reference sequence). The ends were cut back, 0 bases at V and 4 bases at J, with 7 bases in the middle. The CDR3 is made up of 13 amino acids. A multiplex PCR was run with 60 Vbeta primers and 13 Jbeta primers. Generated by immunoSEQ multiplex PCR, the TCRdb table keeps only in-frame clones and is missing some. The data hold 180,000 or so clones, with 82% observed a single time. The V and J genes are TRBV6-6 and TRBJ2-7; D uncertain. The TCR comes from a man between 35 and 55 years old in good health and CMV-seronegative. The sample consisted of PBMCs. The CDR3 bases are TGTGCCAGCAGTTACTCTCTATCGTACGAGCAGTACTTC. Residues: CASSYSLSYEQYF.